This T cell receptor (beta chain) came from a study of T cell changes during pregnancy in multiple sclerosis. Germline CDR1 and CDR2: MNHNS and SASEGT. The junction had 8 bases not matched to a gene; V was cut back by 10 bases and J by 9 bases. The CDR3 sequence is 13 residues long. Repertoires were generated with immunoSEQ multiplex PCR, while TCRdb's copy carries only in-frame clones and drops some. The sample carries around 63,000 clones, about nine tenths recorded once. The TCR was taken from a female donor in good health, enrolled as a control in a pregnancy study. The genes are TRBV6-1 and TRBJ2-1; TRBD1 matches 11 bases. The material sequenced was peripheral blood, taken after pregnancy. The CDR3 sequence is CATRRDRGGEQFF. CDR3 nucleotide sequence: TGTGCCACCCGCCGGGACAGGGGGGGTGAGCAGTTCTTC.